This T cell receptor (beta chain) was obtained from a study of shared clonotypes between healthy human individuals. Study results and limitations: A reduction in generation probabilities was seen for non-shared clonotypes relative to those shared by all four donors.

In the sorted-subset replicate PCRs, approximately 200 ng DNA, around 30,000 T cell genomes, was used. The repertoire was sequenced with immunoSEQ multiplex PCR; TCRdb's copy has only in-frame clones and lacks some. This table has about 2 million clones, 95% appearing once. Into CD45RA+ naive and CD45RA-negative memory subsets, the CD4+ cells were split. In this sample, this clone turned up once. No antigen is known for it. The specimen sequenced was naive CD4+ T cells sorted from blood. Subset in this sample: CD45RA+ positively selected. The receptor was derived from a man aged 18-30 years in good health.

CDR3 in amino acids: CASSFGGKEYNEQFF. Written as DNA, the CDR3 is TGTGCCAGCAGCTTCGGGGGTAAGGAATACAATGAGCAGTTCTTC. The chain employs TRBV11-2 and TRBJ2-1, with a tentative D call TRBD2 (6 bases). Between the trimmed V and J ends, which lost 3 bases and 4 bases, there was a span of 13 bases. The CDR3 totals 15 residues. Germline V gene sequence: CDR1 SGHAT, CDR2 FQNNGV. The full variable domain, its missing parts supplied by reference TRBV11-2 and TRBJ2-1, is EAGVAQSPRYKIIEKRQSVAFWCNPISGHATLYWYQQILGQGPKLLIQFQNNGVVDDSQLPKDRFSAERLKGVDSTLKIQPAKLEDSAVYLCASSFGGKEYNEQFFGPGTRLTVL.